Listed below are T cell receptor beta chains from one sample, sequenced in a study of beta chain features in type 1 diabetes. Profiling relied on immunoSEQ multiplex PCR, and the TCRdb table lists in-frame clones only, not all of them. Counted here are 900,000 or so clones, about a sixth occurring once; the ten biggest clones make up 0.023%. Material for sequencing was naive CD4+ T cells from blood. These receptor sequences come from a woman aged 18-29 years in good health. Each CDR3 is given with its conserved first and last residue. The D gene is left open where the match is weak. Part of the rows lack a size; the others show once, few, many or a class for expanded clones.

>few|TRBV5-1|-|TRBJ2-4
TGCGCCAGCAGCTTGGCCAACATAGCCAAAAACATTCAGTACTTC
CASSLANIAKNIQYF
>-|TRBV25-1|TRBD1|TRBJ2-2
TGTGCCAGCAGTCCGGGACAGGGGCCCCACGGGGAGCTGTTTTTT
CASSPGQGPHGELFF
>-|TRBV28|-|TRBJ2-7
TGTGCCAGCAGTTTTTCCCGCAGGGGGGGGGAGCAGTACTTC
CASSFSRRGGEQYF
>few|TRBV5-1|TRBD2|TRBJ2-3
TGCGCCAGCAGCCCGGGACTAGCGGGAGCTAGAGATACGCAGTATTTT
CASSPGLAGARDTQYF
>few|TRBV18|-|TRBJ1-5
TGTGCCAGCTCACCGGACAGCGGTCAGCCCCAGCATTTT
CASSPDSGQPQHF
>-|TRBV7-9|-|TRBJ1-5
TGTGCCAGCAGCCCTGTGGGGGGCGAGAATCAGCCCCAGCATTTT
CASSPVGGENQPQHF
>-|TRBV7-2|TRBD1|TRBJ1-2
TGTGCCAGCACCAGAAGGACAGGGGGAGGCTACACCTTC
CASTRRTGGGYTF
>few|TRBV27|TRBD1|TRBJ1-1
TGTGCCAGCAGGAACAGGGGCCCTCCCCATGAAGCTTTCTTT
CASRNRGPPHEAFF
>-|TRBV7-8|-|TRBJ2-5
TGTGCCAGCAGCTTAGGGGAGTTGGTGGGGACCCAGTACTTC
CASSLGELVGTQYF
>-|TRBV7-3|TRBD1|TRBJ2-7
TGTGCCAGCAGCTTTACAGGGGGCTACGAGCAGTACTTC
CASSFTGGYEQYF
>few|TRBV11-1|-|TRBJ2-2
TGTGCCAGCAGCTTCGAGAACACCGGGGAGCTGTTTTTT
CASSFENTGELFF
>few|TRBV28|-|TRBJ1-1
TGTGCCAGCAGCGAGGGGACAATACCCGAAGCTTTCTTT
CASSEGTIPEAFF
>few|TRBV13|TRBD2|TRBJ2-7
TGTGCCAGCACGCGACGCGGGAGTGGAGTCGACGAGCAGTACTTC
CASTRRGSGVDEQYF
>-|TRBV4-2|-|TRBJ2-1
TGTGCCAGCAGCCAAGATACAGGATTTTACAATGAGCAGTTCTTC
CASSQDTGFYNEQFF
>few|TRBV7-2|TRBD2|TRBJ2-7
TGTGCCAGCAGCTTCACCGGGACTAGCGTCTACGAGCAGTACTTC
CASSFTGTSVYEQYF
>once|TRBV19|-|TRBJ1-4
TGTGCCAGTAGTATAGCCGGGACGGATAATGAAAAACTGTTTTTT
CASSIAGTDNEKLFF
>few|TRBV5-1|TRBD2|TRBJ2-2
TGCGCCAGCAGCTTGACTAGCGGGATCACCGGGGAGCTGTTTTTT
CASSLTSGITGELFF
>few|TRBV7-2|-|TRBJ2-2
TGTGCCAGCAGCCCCAGCGAAGGCGGGGAGCTGTTTTTT
CASSPSEGGELFF
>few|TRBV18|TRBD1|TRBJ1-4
TGTGCCAGCTCATTGGACAGGGATAATGAAAAACTGTTTTTT
CASSLDRDNEKLFF
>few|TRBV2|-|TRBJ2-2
TGTGCCAGCAGTCGGGAAGCGAACACCGGGGAGCTGTTTTTT
CASSREANTGELFF
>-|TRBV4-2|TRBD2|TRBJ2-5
TGTGCCAGCAGCCAAGATCTAGTAGGGACTAGCGGGAAAGAGACCCAGTACTTC
CASSQDLVGTSGKETQYF
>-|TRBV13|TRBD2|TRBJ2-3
TGTGCCAGCGGCGTTCAGGGGTTGGGGACTAGCGGGAGTTCAGATACGCAGTATTTT
CASGVQGLGTSGSSDTQYF
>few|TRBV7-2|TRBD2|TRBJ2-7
TGTGCCAGCAGCCCATCTAGCGGGAGGTCCTACGAGCAGTACTTC
CASSPSSGRSYEQYF
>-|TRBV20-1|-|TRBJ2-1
TGCAGTGCTACCTTAAATGAGCAGTTCTTC
CSATLNEQFF
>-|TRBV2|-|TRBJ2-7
TGTGCCAGCAGTGGATACAGCTACGAGCAGTACTTC
CASSGYSYEQYF
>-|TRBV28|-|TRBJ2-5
TGTGCCAGCAGTAGCTTGGAGACCCAGTACTTC
CASSSLETQYF
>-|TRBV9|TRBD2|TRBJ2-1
TGTGCCAGCAGCGTAGTCGGGAGGGCCTCCTACAATGAGCAGTTCTTC
CASSVVGRASYNEQFF
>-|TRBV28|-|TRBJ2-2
TGTGCCAGCGTTGCCCAGGGGGGAACCGGGGAGCTGTTTTTT
CASVAQGGTGELFF